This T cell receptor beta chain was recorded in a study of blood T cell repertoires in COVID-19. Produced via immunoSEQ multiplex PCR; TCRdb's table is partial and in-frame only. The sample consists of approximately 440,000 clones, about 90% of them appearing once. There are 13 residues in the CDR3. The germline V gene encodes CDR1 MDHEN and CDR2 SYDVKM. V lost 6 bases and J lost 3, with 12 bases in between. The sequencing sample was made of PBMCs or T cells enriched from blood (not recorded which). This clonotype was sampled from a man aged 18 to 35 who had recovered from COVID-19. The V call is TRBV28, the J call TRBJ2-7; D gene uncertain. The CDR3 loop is CASRSRKDYEQYF. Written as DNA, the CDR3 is TGTGCCAGCAGATCTAGAAAAGACTACGAGCAGTACTTC.